This TCR beta chain was documented in a study of OX40 agonist ivuxolimab in advanced cancers. The overall study: Dose-escalation patients suffered from hepatocellular carcinoma, melanoma, renal cell or head and neck cancer. Study-level results: Fewer expanded clones were found on average in CD4+ than in CD8+ T cells.

Profiling relied on immunoSEQ multiplex PCR, and the TCRdb table lists in-frame clones only, not all of them. Here the sample spans around 140,000 clones, 90% being singletons. For this clone: The antigen is not known.

There are 14 residues in the CDR3. Germline trimming cut 3 bases from V and 7 bases from J; bases unmatched to any gene: 8. Germline V CDR1 and CDR2: LNHDA, SQIVND (reference sequence). The specimen comprised CD4+ or CD8+ T cells sorted from blood, sampled in a trial of the OX40 agonist ivuxolimab. This TCR was recovered from an adult with an advanced solid tumor such as melanoma, head and neck, liver or kidney cancer. The V call is TRBV19, the J call TRBJ1-2, with TRBD1 identical over 7 bases. This CDR3 is CASSILTGATGYTF. The CDR3 DNA sequence: TGTGCCAGTAGTATCCTCACAGGGGCGACTGGCTACACCTTC. The variable domain in full, completed from reference TRBV19 and TRBJ1-2, reads DGGITQSPKYLFRKEGQNVTLSCEQNLNHDAMYWYRQDPGQGLRLIYYSQIVNDFQKGDIAEGYSVSREKKESFPLTVTSAQKNPTAFYLCASSILTGATGYTFGSGTRLTVV.